The 2 T cell receptor beta chains below all came from one sample that was sequenced in a study of T cell changes during pregnancy in multiple sclerosis. Generated by immunoSEQ multiplex PCR, the TCRdb table keeps only in-frame clones and is missing some. The sample lists about 41,000 clones; 80% to 90% were seen once. The starting material was CD4+ T cells from peripheral blood mononuclear cells, obtained in the first trimester of pregnancy. These receptors came from a female donor with multiple sclerosis, enrolled in a pregnancy study.

V and J are TRBV5-5 and TRBJ2-2, with 8 nucleotides matching TRBD2. The germline V gene has CDR1 SGHKS and CDR2 YYEKEE (reference sequence). Unmatched junction bases numbered 5, after V lost 1 base and J lost 0 bases. The CDR3 spans 17 residues. CDR3 amino acids: CASSLLAGSANTGELFF. CDR3 nucleotides: TGTGCCAGCAGCTTGTTAGCGGGATCCGCGAACACCGGGGAGCTGTTTTTT. Supplemented by reference TRBV5-5 and TRBJ2-2, the full variable domain reads DAGVTQSPTHLIKTRGQQVTLRCSPISGHKSVSWYQQVLGQGPQFIFQYYEKEERGRGNFPDRFSARQFPNYSSELNVNALLLGDSALYLCASSLLAGSANTGELFFGEGSRLTVL.

The rearrangement links TRBV29-1 to TRBJ1-1, with D possibly matching TRBD1 (5 bases). The CDR3 spans 13 residues. The V end was cut by 2 bases, the J end by 2 bases, with 9 bases between. Germline V gives CDR1 SQVTM, CDR2 ANQGSEA. The CDR3 protein is CSVERQINTEAFF. Here the CDR3 DNA reads TGCAGCGTTGAAAGACAGATCAACACTGAAGCTTTCTTT. Full variable domain (rest looked up from reference TRBV29-1 and TRBJ1-1): SAVISQKPSRDICQRGTSLTIQCQVDSQVTMMFWYRQQPGQSLTLIATANQGSEATYESGFVIDKFPISRPNLTFSTLTVSNMSPEDSSIYLCSVERQINTEAFFGQGTRLTVV.